These T cell receptor beta chains were read from a single sample in a study of CD8+ T cells in alopecia areata. Method: immunoSEQ multiplex PCR; TCRdb's copy keeps in-frame clones and lacks some. This table holds 150,000 or so clones, around half found once. The starting material was CD8+ T cells sorted from blood, obtained at week 0. Every receptor here comes from a human donor with alopecia areata. Both conserved end residues are part of each CDR3. D genes are given only for firm matches. A row's size may be missing; if present it is once, few, many or a size class.

d_call	v_call	j_call	clone_size	cdr3_aa	cdr3_nt
-	TRBV21-1	TRBJ2-7	few	CASSNSYEQYF	TGTGCCAGCAGCAACTCCTACGAGCAGTACTTC
-	TRBV15	TRBJ1-1	-	CATEFTGRGEAFF	TGTGCCACCGAGTTTACAGGACGGGGGGAAGCTTTCTTT
-	TRBV9	TRBJ2-2	-	CASKGNTGELFF	TGTGCCAGCAAGGGAAACACCGGGGAGCTGTTTTTT
-	TRBV4-1	TRBJ1-4	few	CASSQASATNEKLFF	TGCGCCAGCAGCCAAGCCAGTGCCACTAATGAAAAACTGTTTTTT
-	TRBV30	TRBJ2-7	-	CAWSLKSEQYF	TGTGCCTGGAGTCTTAAGAGCGAGCAGTACTTC
-	TRBV11-2	TRBJ2-7	-	CASSFWGKDYEQYF	TGTGCCAGCAGCTTTTGGGGGAAGGACTACGAGCAGTACTTC
TRBD2	TRBV4-3	TRBJ2-1	-	CASSPSSGGAYNEQFF	TGCGCCAGCAGCCCATCGTCGGGGGGGGCGTACAATGAGCAGTTCTTC
-	TRBV27	TRBJ1-1	-	CASSYGGSTEAFF	TGTGCCAGCAGTTATGGGGGAAGCACTGAAGCTTTCTTT
TRBD1	TRBV27	TRBJ1-1	-	CASRQGTNTEAFF	TGTGCCAGCAGACAGGGGACGAACACTGAAGCTTTCTTT
TRBD2	TRBV29-1	TRBJ2-5	-	CSVLPWTSGGPQETQYF	TGCAGCGTTCTCCCGTGGACTAGCGGGGGCCCTCAAGAGACCCAGTACTTC
-	TRBV7-6	TRBJ2-7	-	CASCTGTECYEQYF	TGTGCCAGCTGCACCGGGACGGAATGCTACGAGCAGTACTTC
-	TRBV29-1	TRBJ2-7	few	CSVEAGDGYEQYF	TGCAGCGTTGAGGCAGGGGACGGTTACGAGCAGTACTTC
TRBD1	TRBV4-3	TRBJ2-1	-	CASSPSGQGNEQFF	TGCGCCAGCAGCCCTTCTGGACAGGGCAATGAGCAGTTCTTC
TRBD1	TRBV7-9	TRBJ1-1	once	CASSPHGRGLTEAFF	TGTGCCAGCAGCCCCCATGGCAGGGGGCTCACTGAAGCTTTCTTT
TRBD2	TRBV6-5	TRBJ2-1	-	CASSYSASGGNEQFF	TGTGCCAGCAGTTACTCTGCGAGCGGGGGTAATGAGCAGTTCTTC
-	TRBV4-3	TRBJ1-2	-	CASSQDRGGANYGYTF	TGCGCCAGCAGCCAAGATCGGGGGGGCGCCAACTATGGCTACACCTTC
-	TRBV4-2	TRBJ1-2	-	CASSQDYGYTF	TGTGCCAGCAGCCAAGACTATGGCTACACCTTC
TRBD1	TRBV6-5	TRBJ1-1	few	CASSGTEKEAFF	TGTGCCAGCAGCGGGACAGAGAAAGAAGCTTTCTTT
-	TRBV7-2	TRBJ2-4	many	CASSLVQGLGDIQYF	TGTGCCAGCAGCTTAGTCCAAGGGTTGGGAGACATTCAGTACTTC
TRBD1	TRBV27	TRBJ1-1	-	CASSLGTGPNTEAFF	TGTGCCAGCAGCCTAGGGACAGGCCCGAACACTGAAGCTTTCTTT
TRBD1	TRBV13	TRBJ2-7	few	CASSMTGNYEQYF	TGTGCCAGCAGCATGACAGGGAACTACGAGCAGTACTTC
-	TRBV4-3	TRBJ2-7	few	CASSPFQGNEQYF	TGCGCCAGCAGCCCCTTCCAAGGGAACGAGCAGTACTTC
TRBD2	TRBV2	TRBJ2-1	few	CASSGEAGRSYNEQFF	TGTGCCAGCAGTGGAGAAGCGGGGAGATCCTACAATGAGCAGTTCTTC
-	TRBV7-9	TRBJ2-7	few	CASVHDPYEQYF	TGTGCCAGCGTCCATGACCCCTACGAGCAGTACTTC
TRBD1	TRBV13	TRBJ2-7	-	CASSPGTGPEQYF	TGTGCCAGCAGTCCTGGGACAGGGCCCGAGCAGTACTTC
-	TRBV30	TRBJ2-1	few	CAWSTHGNEQFF	TGTGCCTGGAGTACCCATGGGAATGAGCAGTTCTTC
-	TRBV13	TRBJ2-1	few	CASSLARDEQFF	TGTGCCAGCAGCTTAGCGAGGGATGAGCAGTTCTTC
-	TRBV15	TRBJ2-7	-	CATSRDDRTYEQYF	TGTGCCACCAGCAGAGATGACAGAACCTACGAGCAGTACTTC
-	TRBV25-1	TRBJ2-5	-	CASSGAGQGETQYF	TGTGCCAGCAGTGGCGCCGGGCAGGGAGAGACCCAGTACTTC
TRBD1	TRBV29-1	TRBJ2-1	-	CSVEDRGYNEQFF	TGCAGCGTTGAAGACAGGGGGTACAATGAGCAGTTCTTC
-	TRBV15	TRBJ2-3	-	CATSVQTMDTQYF	TGTGCCACCAGCGTACAGACTATGGATACGCAGTATTTT
-	TRBV6-5	TRBJ1-1	few	CASSYKENTEAFF	TGTGCCAGCAGTTACAAGGAGAACACTGAAGCTTTCTTT
-	TRBV4-3	TRBJ1-2	-	CASSQDMQNSYGYTF	TGCGCCAGCAGCCAAGATATGCAGAATTCCTATGGCTACACCTTC
TRBD1	TRBV7-8	TRBJ1-1	once	CASSPRQGRRTEAFF	TGTGCCAGCAGCCCCCGACAGGGAAGGAGGACTGAAGCTTTCTTT
TRBD1	TRBV7-8	TRBJ2-4	-	CASSHRTGENIQYF	TGTGCCAGCAGCCACCGCACAGGGGAAAACATTCAGTACTTC
-	TRBV11-2	TRBJ2-7	-	CASSLQLGEQYF	TGTGCCAGCAGCTTACAACTAGGAGAGCAGTACTTC
TRBD1	TRBV29-1	TRBJ2-2	few	CSVKGTGGTGELFF	TGCAGCGTAAAGGGGACAGGGGGCACCGGGGAGCTGTTTTTT
TRBD1	TRBV29-1	TRBJ1-1	once	CSVYKGAGTEAFF	TGCAGCGTTTACAAGGGGGCCGGCACTGAAGCTTTCTTT
-	TRBV15	TRBJ1-6	-	CATSRVDSPLHF	TGTGCCACCAGCAGAGTGGATTCACCCCTCCACTTT
TRBD2	TRBV5-6	TRBJ2-1	-	CASSPRTRGNEQFF	TGTGCCAGCAGCCCCCGGACTAGGGGCAATGAGCAGTTCTTC
TRBD1	TRBV30	TRBJ1-5	-	CAWSAGTGGSQPQHF	TGTGCCTGGAGCGCCGGGACAGGGGGCAGTCAGCCCCAGCATTTT